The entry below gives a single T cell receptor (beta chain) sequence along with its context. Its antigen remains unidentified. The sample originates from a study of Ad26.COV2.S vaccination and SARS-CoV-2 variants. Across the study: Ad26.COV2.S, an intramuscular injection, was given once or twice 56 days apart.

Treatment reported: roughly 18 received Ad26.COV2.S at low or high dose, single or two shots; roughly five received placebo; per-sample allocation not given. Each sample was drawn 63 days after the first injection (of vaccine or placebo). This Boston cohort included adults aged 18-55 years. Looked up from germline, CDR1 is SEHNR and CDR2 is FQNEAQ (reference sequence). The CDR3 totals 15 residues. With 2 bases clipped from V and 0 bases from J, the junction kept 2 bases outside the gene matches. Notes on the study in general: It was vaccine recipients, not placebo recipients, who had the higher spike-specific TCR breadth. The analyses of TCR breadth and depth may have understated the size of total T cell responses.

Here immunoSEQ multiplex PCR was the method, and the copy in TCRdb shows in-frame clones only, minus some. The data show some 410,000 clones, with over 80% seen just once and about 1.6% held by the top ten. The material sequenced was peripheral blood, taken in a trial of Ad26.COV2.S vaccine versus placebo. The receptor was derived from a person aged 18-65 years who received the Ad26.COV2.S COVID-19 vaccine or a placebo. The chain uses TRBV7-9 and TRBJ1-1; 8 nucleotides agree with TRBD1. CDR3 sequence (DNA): TGTGCCAGCAGCTTATCAGGGGGCTTGAACACTGAAGCTTTCTTT. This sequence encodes CASSLSGGLNTEAFF.